The rows below give T cell receptor beta chains drawn from one sample of a study of vaccination effects on CD4 cells after COVID-19. These receptors have no identified antigens. Sequencing used immunoSEQ multiplex PCR; TCRdb keeps in-frame clones, though not all of them. The data contain about 15,000 clones, roughly 70% of them singletons. The material sequenced was CD4+ T cells from PBMCs cultured with HCoV-NL63 spike peptides, taken after COVID-19 vaccination. Receptor source: a human donor who had a prior SARS-CoV-2 infection. The CDR3 runs from the conserved cysteine through the conserved F or W. The order of the fields is V gene, J gene, clone size, D gene, CDR3 DNA, CDR3 protein. The D gene is left open where the match is weak. The size field is filled for only some rows; it gives once, few, many or a size class.

TRBV2,TRBJ1-6,few,NA,TGTGCCAGCAACCGGGACGGAAATTCACCCCTCCACTTT,CASNRDGNSPLHF
TRBV5-6,TRBJ1-2,few,NA,TGTGCCAGCAGCCGAACTCCTAACTATGGCTACACCTTC,CASSRTPNYGYTF
TRBV2,TRBJ2-1,NA,NA,TGTGCCAGCAGCCCGGCGGGGACGGCGGGTGAGCAGTTCTTC,CASSPAGTAGEQFF
TRBV6-1,TRBJ2-7,NA,NA,TGTGCCAGCAGTGAATGGGGAACTACCTCCTACGAGCAGTACTTC,CASSEWGTTSYEQYF
TRBV5-4,TRBJ2-7,NA,TRBD1,TGTGCCAGCAGCTTGGCGGGACAGGGGCTTGGCGAGCAGTACTTC,CASSLAGQGLGEQYF
TRBV7-3,TRBJ2-3,once,NA,TGTGCCAGCAGCTCCGCCGACACAGATACGCAGTATTTT,CASSSADTDTQYF
TRBV3-1/TRBV3-2,TRBJ2-3,few,TRBD2,TGTGCCAGCAGCCCGGCGGGAGGGGATACGCAGTATTTT,CASSPAGGDTQYF
TRBV2,TRBJ2-3,NA,NA,TGTGCCAGCAGTGGGACGACTGGAACAGATACGCAGTATTTT,CASSGTTGTDTQYF
TRBV5-1,TRBJ1-4,NA,NA,TGCGCCAGCAGGCGGAAGGAGCATGAAAAACTGTTTTTT,CASRRKEHEKLFF
TRBV6-2/TRBV6-3,TRBJ2-7,NA,TRBD2,TGTGCCAGCAGTTCTAGCGGGAGGCCTGCCTACGAGCAGTACTTC,CASSSSGRPAYEQYF
TRBV30,TRBJ1-1,NA,NA,TGTGCCTGGAGAAGGGGGACAACGAACACTGAAGCTTTCTTT,CAWRRGTTNTEAFF
TRBV30,TRBJ2-5,NA,TRBD2,TGTGCCTGGAGTGTAGCGGGGGGGCCCCAAGAGACCCAGTACTTC,CAWSVAGGPQETQYF
TRBV5-1,TRBJ2-7,NA,TRBD2,TGCGCCAGCAGCTTGGGTAGCGGGGGGTCCTCCGAGCAGTACTTC,CASSLGSGGSSEQYF
TRBV18,TRBJ1-2,NA,NA,TGTGCCAGCTCACCCGGGACACTGACAGAGGATGGCTACACCTTC,CASSPGTLTEDGYTF
TRBV7-9,TRBJ2-3,NA,TRBD2,TGTGCCAGCAGCTTTAGGACTAGCGGGAGCACAGATACGCAGTATTTT,CASSFRTSGSTDTQYF
TRBV30,TRBJ2-3,NA,NA,TGTGCCTGGAGTGCGACGGTGGGCACAGATACGCAGTATTTT,CAWSATVGTDTQYF
TRBV7-2,TRBJ1-6,NA,NA,TGTGCCAGCAGCCTGTTCCGACAGAATTCACCCCTCCACTTT,CASSLFRQNSPLHF
TRBV5-1,TRBJ2-2,NA,NA,TGCGCCAGCAGCCTCCCCCCGGGTAACACCGGGGAGCTGTTTTTT,CASSLPPGNTGELFF
TRBV7-9,TRBJ2-1,NA,NA,TGTGCCAGCAGCTTATGGCTCGCGGGCTCCTACAATGAGCAGTTCTTC,CASSLWLAGSYNEQFF
TRBV5-8,TRBJ2-1,NA,TRBD2,TGTGCCAGCAGCTCCGGGGGACTAGCGGGAGCCTACACTGAGCAGTTCTTC,CASSSGGLAGAYTEQFF
TRBV18,TRBJ2-2,NA,NA,TGTGCCAGCTCACCAGACATGGTCACCGGGGAGCTGTTTTTT,CASSPDMVTGELFF
TRBV7-2,TRBJ2-4,NA,TRBD1,TGTGCCAGCAGCTGGGGACAGCCGAAAAACATTCAGTACTTC,CASSWGQPKNIQYF
TRBV5-4,TRBJ2-1,NA,NA,TGTGCCAGCAGCTTGGGACTCAGCTCCTACAATGAGCAGTTCTTC,CASSLGLSSYNEQFF
TRBV30,TRBJ2-7,NA,TRBD2,TGTGCCTGGAGTACGGGACTAGCGGGACTCGAGCAGTACTTC,CAWSTGLAGLEQYF
TRBV24-1,TRBJ2-3,NA,NA,TGTGCCACCAGTGTTGGTGTCCAAGGAGGGGCCAAATTCTCAGATACGCAGTATTTT,CATSVGVQGGAKFSDTQYF
TRBV9,TRBJ2-1,once,NA,TGTGCCAGCAGCGTATCGGGGCTCAATGAGCAGTTCTTC,CASSVSGLNEQFF